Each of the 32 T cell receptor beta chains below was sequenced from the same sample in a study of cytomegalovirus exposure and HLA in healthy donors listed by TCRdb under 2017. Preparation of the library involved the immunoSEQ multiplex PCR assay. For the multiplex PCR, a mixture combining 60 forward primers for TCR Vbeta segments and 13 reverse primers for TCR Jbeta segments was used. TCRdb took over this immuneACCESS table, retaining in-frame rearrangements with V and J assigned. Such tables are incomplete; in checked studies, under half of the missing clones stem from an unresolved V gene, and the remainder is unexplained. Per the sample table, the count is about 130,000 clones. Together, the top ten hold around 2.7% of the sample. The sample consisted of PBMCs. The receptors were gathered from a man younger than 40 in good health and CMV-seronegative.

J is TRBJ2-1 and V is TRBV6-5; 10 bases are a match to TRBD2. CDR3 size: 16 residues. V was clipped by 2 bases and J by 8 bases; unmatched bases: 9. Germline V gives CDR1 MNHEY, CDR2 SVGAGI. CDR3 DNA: TGTGCCAGCAGTTACACCGGCCTAGCGGGAGTCCATGAGCAGTTCTTC. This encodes CASSYTGLAGVHEQFF.

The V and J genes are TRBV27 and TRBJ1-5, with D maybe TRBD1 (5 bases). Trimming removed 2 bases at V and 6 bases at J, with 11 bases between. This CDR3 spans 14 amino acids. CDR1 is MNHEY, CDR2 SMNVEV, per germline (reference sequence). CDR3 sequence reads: CASSLQGIGQPQHF. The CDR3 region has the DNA TGTGCCAGCAGTTTACAGGGAATCGGTCAGCCCCAGCATTTT.

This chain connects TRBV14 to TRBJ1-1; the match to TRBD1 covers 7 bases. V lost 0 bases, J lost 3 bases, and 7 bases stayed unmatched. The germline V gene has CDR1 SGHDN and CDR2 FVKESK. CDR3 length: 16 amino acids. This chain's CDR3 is CASSQDRATGYTEAFF. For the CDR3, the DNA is TGTGCCAGCAGCCAAGATCGGGCGACAGGGTACACTGAAGCTTTCTTT.

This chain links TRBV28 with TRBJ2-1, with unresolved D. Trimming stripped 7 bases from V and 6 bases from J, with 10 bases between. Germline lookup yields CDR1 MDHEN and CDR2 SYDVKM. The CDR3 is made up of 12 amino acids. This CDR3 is CASTRPGNEQFF. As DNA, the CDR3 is TGTGCCAGCACCCGTCCCGGCAATGAGCAGTTCTTC.

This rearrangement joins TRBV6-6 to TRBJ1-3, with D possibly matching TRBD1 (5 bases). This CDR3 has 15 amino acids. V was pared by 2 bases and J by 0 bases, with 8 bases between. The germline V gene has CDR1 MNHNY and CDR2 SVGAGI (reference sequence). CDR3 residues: CASSYGRVSGNTIYF. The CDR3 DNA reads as TGTGCCAGCAGTTACGGCAGGGTCTCTGGAAACACCATATATTTT.

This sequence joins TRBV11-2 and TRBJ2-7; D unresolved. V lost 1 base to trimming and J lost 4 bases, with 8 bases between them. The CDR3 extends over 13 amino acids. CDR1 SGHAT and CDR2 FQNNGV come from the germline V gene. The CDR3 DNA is TGTGCCAGCAGCTTAGGCCGGTCTTACGAGCAGTACTTC. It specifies CASSLGRSYEQYF.

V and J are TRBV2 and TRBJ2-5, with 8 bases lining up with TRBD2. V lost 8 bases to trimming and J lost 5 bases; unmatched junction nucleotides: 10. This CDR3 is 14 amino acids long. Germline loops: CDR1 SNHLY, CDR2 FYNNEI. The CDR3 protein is CASLRGAGEETQYF. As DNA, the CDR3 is TGTGCCAGCCTTCGAGGAGCGGGAGAGGAGACCCAGTACTTC.

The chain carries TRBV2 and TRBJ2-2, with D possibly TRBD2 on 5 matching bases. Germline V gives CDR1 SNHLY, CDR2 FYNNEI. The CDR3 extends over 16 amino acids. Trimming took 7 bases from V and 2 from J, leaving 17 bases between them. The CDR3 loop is CASNTWELRNTGELFF. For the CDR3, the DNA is TGTGCCAGCAATACTTGGGAGTTACGTAACACCGGGGAGCTGTTTTTT.

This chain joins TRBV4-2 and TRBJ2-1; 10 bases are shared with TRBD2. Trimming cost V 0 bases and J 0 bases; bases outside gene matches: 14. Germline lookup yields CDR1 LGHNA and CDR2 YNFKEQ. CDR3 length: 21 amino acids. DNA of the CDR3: TGTGCCAGCAGCCAAGATTATGGGACTAGCGATTTTCGAAGCTCCTACAATGAGCAGTTCTTC. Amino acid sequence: CASSQDYGTSDFRSSYNEQFF.

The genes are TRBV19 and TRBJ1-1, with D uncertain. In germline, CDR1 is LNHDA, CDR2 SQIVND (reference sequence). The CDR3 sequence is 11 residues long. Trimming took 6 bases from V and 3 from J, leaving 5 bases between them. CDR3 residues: CASSEYTEAFF. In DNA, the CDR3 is TGTGCCAGTAGCGAGTACACTGAAGCTTTCTTT.

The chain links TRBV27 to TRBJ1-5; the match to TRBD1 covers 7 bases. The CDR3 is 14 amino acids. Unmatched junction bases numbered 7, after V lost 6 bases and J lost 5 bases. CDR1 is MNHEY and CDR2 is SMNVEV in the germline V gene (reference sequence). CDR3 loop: CASSPLGGYQPQHF. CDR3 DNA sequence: TGTGCCAGCAGCCCTCTAGGGGGCTATCAGCCCCAGCATTTT.

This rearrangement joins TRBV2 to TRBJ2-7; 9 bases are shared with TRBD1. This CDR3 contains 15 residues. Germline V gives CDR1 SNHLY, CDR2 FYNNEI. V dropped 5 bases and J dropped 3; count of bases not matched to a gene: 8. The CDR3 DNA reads TGTGCCAGCAGTTATACCGGGACAGGGAACTACGAGCAGTACTTC. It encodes CASSYTGTGNYEQYF.

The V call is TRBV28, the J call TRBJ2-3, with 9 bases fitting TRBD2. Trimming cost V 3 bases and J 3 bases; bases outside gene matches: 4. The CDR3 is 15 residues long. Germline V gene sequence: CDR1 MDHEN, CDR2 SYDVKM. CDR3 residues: CASSLDSGSTDTQYF. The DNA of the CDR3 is TGTGCCAGCAGTTTGGATAGCGGGAGTACAGATACGCAGTATTTT.

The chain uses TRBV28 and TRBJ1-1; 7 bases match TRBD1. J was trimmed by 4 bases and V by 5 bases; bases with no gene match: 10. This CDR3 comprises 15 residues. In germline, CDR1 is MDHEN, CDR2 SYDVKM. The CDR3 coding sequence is TGTGCCAGCAGTAGTACGACAGGGTGGGGCACTGAAGCTTTCTTT. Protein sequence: CASSSTTGWGTEAFF.

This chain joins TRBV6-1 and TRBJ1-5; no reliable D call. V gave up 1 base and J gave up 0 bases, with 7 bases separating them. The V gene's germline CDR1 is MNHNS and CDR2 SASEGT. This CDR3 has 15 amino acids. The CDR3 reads CASSEGSYSNQPQHF. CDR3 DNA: TGTGCCAGCAGTGAAGGGAGTTATAGCAATCAGCCCCAGCATTTT.

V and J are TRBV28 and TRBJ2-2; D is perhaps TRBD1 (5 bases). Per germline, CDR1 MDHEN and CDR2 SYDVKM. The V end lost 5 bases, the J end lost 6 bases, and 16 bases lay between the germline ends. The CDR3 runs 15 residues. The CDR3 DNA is TGTGCCAGCAGTAAACTCAGGGTAACCCCCGGGGAGCTGTTTTTT. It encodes CASSKLRVTPGELFF.

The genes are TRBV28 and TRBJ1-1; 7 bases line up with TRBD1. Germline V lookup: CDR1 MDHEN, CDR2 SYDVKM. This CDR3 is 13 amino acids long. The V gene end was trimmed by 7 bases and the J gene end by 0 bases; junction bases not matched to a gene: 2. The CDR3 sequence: CASMGQMNTEAFF. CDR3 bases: TGTGCCAGCATGGGACAGATGAACACTGAAGCTTTCTTT.

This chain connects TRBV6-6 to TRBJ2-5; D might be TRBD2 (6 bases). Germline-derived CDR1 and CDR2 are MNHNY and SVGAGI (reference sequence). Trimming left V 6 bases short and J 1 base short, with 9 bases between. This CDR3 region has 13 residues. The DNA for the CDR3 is TGTGCCAGCAGGCGGGACTCCCAAGAGACCCAGTACTTC. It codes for CASRRDSQETQYF.

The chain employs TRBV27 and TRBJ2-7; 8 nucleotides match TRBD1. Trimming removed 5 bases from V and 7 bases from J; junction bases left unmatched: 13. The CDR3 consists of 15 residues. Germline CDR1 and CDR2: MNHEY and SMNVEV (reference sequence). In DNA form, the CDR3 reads TGTGCCAGCAGTCCCATTACAGGGGGAGTAAGAGAGCAGTACTTC. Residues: CASSPITGGVREQYF.

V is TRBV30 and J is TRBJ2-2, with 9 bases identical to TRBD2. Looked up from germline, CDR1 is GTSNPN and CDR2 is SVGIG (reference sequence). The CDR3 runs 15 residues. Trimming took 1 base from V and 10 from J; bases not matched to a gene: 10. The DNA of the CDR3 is TGTGCCTGGAGTGAGGCGGGAGGGCCTCCTGAGGAGCTGTTTTTT. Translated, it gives CAWSEAGGPPEELFF.

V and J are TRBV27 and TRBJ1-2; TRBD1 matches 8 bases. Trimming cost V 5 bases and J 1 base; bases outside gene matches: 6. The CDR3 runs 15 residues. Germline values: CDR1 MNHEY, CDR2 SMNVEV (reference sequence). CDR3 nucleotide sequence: TGTGCCAGCAGTCTCAGACAGGGGTTTAACTATGGCTACACCTTC. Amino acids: CASSLRQGFNYGYTF.

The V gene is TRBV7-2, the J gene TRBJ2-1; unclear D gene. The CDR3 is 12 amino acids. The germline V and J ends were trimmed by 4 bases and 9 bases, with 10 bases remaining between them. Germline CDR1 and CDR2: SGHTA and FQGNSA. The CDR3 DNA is TGTGCCAGCAGCTCCCCTGGCAGTGAGCAGTTCTTC. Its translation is CASSSPGSEQFF.

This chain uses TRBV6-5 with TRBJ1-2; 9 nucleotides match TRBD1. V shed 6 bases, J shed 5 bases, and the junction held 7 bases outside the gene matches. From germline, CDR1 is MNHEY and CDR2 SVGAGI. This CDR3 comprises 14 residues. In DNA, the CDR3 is TGTGCCAGCAGGACCGGGACAGGGCGTTATGGCTACACCTTC. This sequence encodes CASRTGTGRYGYTF.

CDR3 sequence (DNA): TGTGCCAGCAGTCAGACAGGCGCGAACACTGAAGCTTTCTTT. This codes for CASSQTGANTEAFF. The chain recombines TRBV16 with TRBJ1-1; TRBD1 is a possible D gene (6 bases). Germline lookup yields CDR1 KGHSY and CDR2 FQNENV. Trimming cost V 6 bases and J 1 base, with 12 bases left between them. This CDR3 has 14 amino acids.

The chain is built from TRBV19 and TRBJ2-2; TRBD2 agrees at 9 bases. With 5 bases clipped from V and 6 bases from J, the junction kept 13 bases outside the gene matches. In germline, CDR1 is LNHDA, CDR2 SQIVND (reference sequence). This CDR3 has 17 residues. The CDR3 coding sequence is TGTGCCAGTAGTTCTTTACTAGCGGGCTGGGCGTCCGGGGAGCTGTTTTTT. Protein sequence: CASSSLLAGWASGELFF.

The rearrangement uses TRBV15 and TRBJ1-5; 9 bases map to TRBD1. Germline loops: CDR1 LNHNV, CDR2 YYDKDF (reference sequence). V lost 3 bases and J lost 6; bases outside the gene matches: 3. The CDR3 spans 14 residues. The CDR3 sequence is CATSSTGGGQPQHF. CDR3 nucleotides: TGTGCCACCAGCAGCACAGGGGGCGGTCAGCCCCAGCATTTT.

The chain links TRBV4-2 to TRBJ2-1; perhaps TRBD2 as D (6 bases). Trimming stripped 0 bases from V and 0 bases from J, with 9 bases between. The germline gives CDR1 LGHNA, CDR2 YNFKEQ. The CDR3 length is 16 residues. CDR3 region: CASSQEYGSSYNEQFF. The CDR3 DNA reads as TGTGCCAGCAGCCAAGAGTACGGGAGCTCCTACAATGAGCAGTTCTTC.

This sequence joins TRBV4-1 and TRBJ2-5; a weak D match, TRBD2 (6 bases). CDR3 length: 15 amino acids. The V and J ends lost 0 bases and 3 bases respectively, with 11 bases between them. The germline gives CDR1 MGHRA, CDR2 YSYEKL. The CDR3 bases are TGCGCCAGCAGCCAAGATCAAACGGGAGAAGAGACCCAGTACTTC. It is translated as CASSQDQTGEETQYF.

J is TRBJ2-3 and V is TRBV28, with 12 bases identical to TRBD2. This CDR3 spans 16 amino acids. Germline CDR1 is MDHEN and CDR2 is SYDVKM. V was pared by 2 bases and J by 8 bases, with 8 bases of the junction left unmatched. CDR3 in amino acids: CASSLETSGSSGTQYF. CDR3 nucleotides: TGTGCCAGCAGTTTAGAGACTAGCGGGAGTAGCGGTACGCAGTATTTT.

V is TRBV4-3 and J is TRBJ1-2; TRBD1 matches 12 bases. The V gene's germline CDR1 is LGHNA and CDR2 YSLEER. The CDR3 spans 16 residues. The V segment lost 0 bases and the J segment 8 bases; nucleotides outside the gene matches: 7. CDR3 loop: CASSQDWGQGAEGYTF. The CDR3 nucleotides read TGCGCCAGCAGCCAAGATTGGGGACAGGGGGCGGAAGGCTACACCTTC.

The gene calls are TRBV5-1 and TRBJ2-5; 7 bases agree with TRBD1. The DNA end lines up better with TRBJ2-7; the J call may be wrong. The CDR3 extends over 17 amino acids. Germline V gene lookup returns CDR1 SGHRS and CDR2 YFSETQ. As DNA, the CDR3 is TGCGCCAGCAGCTTGTCGGCAAGACAGGGTGCAACCTACGAGCAGTACTTC. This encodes CASSLSARQGATYEQYF.

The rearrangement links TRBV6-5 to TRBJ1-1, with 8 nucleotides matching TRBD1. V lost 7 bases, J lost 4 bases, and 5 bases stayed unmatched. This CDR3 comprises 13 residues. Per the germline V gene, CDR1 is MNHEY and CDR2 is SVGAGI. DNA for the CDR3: TGTGCCAGCAATCAGCAGGGGGCCACTGAAGCTTTCTTT. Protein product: CASNQQGATEAFF.